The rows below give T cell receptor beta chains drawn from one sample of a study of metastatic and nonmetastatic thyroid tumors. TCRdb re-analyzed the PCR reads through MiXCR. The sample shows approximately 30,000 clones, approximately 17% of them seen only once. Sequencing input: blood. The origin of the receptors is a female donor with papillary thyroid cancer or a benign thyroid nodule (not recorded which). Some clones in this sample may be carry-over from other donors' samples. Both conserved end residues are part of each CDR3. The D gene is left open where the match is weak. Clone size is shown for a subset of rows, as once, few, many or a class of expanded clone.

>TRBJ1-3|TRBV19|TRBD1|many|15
CASSIQGATGNTIYF
TGTGCCAGTAGTATCCAGGGGGCGACTGGAAACACCATATATTTT
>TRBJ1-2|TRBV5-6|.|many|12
CASSQDAVGYTF
TGTGCCAGCAGCCAGGATGCTGTTGGCTACACCTTC
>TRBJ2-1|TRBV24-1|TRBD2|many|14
CATSTSGTYNEQFF
TGTGCCACGAGTACTAGCGGAACCTACAATGAGCAGTTCTTC
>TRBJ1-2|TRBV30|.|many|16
CAWRTKGQGPNYGYTF
TGTGCCTGGAGAACTAAGGGCCAGGGTCCTAACTATGGCTACACCTTC
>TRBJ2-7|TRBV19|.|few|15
CASSNYGELSYEQYF
TGTGCCAGTAGTAATTACGGGGAGTTATCCTACGAGCAGTACTTC
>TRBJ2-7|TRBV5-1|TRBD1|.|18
CASSLAGTGDGGVYEQYF
TGCGCCAGCAGCTTGGCAGGGACAGGGGATGGCGGGGTCTACGAGCAGTACTTC
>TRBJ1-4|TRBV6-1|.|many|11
CASGTNEKLFF
TGTGCCAGCGGCACTAATGAAAAACTGTTTTTT
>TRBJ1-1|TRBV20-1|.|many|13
CSARDGARGEAFF
TGCAGTGCTAGAGATGGGGCGCGCGGTGAAGCTTTCTTT
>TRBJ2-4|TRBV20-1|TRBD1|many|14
CSARATGGKNIQYF
TGCAGTGCTAGGGCGACAGGGGGCAAAAACATTCAGTACTTC
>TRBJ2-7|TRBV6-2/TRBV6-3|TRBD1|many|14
CASTKDRVEYKQYF
TGTGCCAGCACCAAGGACAGGGTAGAGTACAAGCAGTACTTC
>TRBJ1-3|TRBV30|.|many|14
CAWSMGGFGNTIYF
TGTGCCTGGAGTATGGGAGGGTTCGGAAACACCATATATTTT
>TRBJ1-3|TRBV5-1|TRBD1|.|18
CASSLDLLTGGPGNTIYF
TGCGCCAGCAGCTTGGACCTTTTGACAGGGGGACCTGGAAACACCATATATTTT
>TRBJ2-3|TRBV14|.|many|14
CASSLFGGTDTQYF
TGTGCCAGCAGCCTCTTTGGTGGCACAGATACGCAGTATTTT